The rows below give T cell receptor beta chains drawn from one sample of a study of cytomegalovirus exposure and HLA in healthy donors. Produced via immunoSEQ multiplex PCR; TCRdb's table is partial and in-frame only. In the table there are fewer than 150,000 clones, approximately 80% of which are singletons. The source material was PBMCs. The receptors derive from a woman in her fifties or sixties in good health and CMV-seronegative. Each CDR3 is given with its conserved first and last residue. Part of the rows lack a size; the others show once, few, many or a class for expanded clones.

>TRBJ2-6|NA|TRBV4-3
CASSRSGTSTGANVLTF
>TRBJ2-7|few|TRBV7-2
CASSFRQGAPEQYF
>TRBJ1-5|NA|TRBV6-6
CASDQGVLNQPQHF
>TRBJ2-2|NA|TRBV7-9
CASSLLAGYAGELFF
>TRBJ1-3|NA|TRBV28
CASSSHKQGGGNTIYF
>TRBJ2-5|NA|TRBV5-1
CASSLHGQLGETQYF
>TRBJ2-5|NA|TRBV6-5
CASSTRPETQYF
>TRBJ1-4|NA|TRBV7-9
CASSDIGQGENEKLFF
>TRBJ2-1|NA|TRBV6-6
CASTSGTIHNEQFF
>TRBJ2-7|once|TRBV6-5
CAIPGQTGEQYF
>TRBJ1-2|NA|TRBV6-1
CASSGPRGRAYGYTF
>TRBJ1-2|NA|TRBV6-5
CASSYSTGGGYTF
>TRBJ1-4|NA|TRBV7-9
CASSLAQEKLFF
>TRBJ2-7|NA|TRBV2
CASSVDRVDLYEQYF
>TRBJ2-5|NA|TRBV2
CASNKRGFETQYF
>TRBJ2-1|NA|TRBV7-2
CASSSRGGPSYNEQFF
>TRBJ2-3|NA|TRBV19
CASSIQASTDTQYF
>TRBJ1-2|NA|TRBV29-1
CSVDSRALLNYGYTF
>TRBJ1-5|NA|TRBV5-5
CASSPGGQPQHF
>TRBJ1-3|NA|TRBV4-2
CASSRDSTNSGNTIYF
>TRBJ2-7|NA|TRBV27
CASSSLDGSSYEQYF
>TRBJ2-7|NA|TRBV4-3
CASSQTAPRGWLHEQYF
>TRBJ2-7|NA|TRBV2
CASSDPGDSYEQYF
>TRBJ1-5|few|TRBV6-6
CASIGGQGRQPQHF
>TRBJ1-4|NA|TRBV4-3
CASSRDMMNEKLFF
>TRBJ1-6|once|TRBV5-1
CASSFATGTGGSSPLHF
>TRBJ1-1|NA|TRBV4-1
CASNTVGWGLNTEAFF
>TRBJ2-7|NA|TRBV7-2
CASSPGLFYEQYF
>TRBJ1-1|NA|TRBV10-3
CAISTTRGYRTIEAFF
>TRBJ2-7|NA|TRBV19
CASSIPLSPTISYEQYF
>TRBJ2-3|NA|TRBV6-1
CASSETRWRGGMWGTDTQYF
>TRBJ2-4|NA|TRBV27
CASSIDRKNIQYF
>TRBJ2-7|few|TRBV5-1
CASSPTSPYEQYF
>TRBJ2-5|NA|TRBV5-1
CASSTSQGLTGTQYF
>TRBJ1-2|few|TRBV5-1
CASSLEGDFDYTF
>TRBJ1-1|once|TRBV7-9
CASSRDRGRDTEAFF
>TRBJ2-6|NA|TRBV29-1
CSVELLEAGANVLTF
>TRBJ1-2|NA|TRBV6-5
CASSLDSNYGYTF
>TRBJ2-5|few|TRBV5-4
CASRKDREETQYF